The source of this T cell receptor beta chain is a study of T cells in Graves' hyperthyroidism and ophthalmopathy. Study-wide points: The model predicted ophthalmopathy a median around 6.5 months before onset.

RNA transcripts yielded amplified TCR beta CDR3 regions. With the HTBI primer set, the TCR CDR3 went through a first round of RT-PCR. Via MiXCR, TCRdb re-called the multiplex PCR reads, giving one row per CDR3 protein. The sample has roughly 240,000 distinct CDR3 sequences, almost 25% seen once. This CDR3 is built from 13 residues. Germline CDR1 MNHEY, CDR2 SVGAGI. Trimming stripped 2 bases from V and 8 bases from J, with 12 bases between. Ophthalmopathy cases scored 3 or more on the Clinical Activity Score and 4 or more on NOSPECS grade, with duration below 3 months. Exclusions: uncontrolled infection, other autoimmune disease, pregnancy, lactation. Diagnostic decisions used clinical symptoms, serum thyroxine and TRAb, thyroid ultrasound and orbital computed tomography. For this clonotype: The antigen remains unidentified.

The TCR was taken from a middle-aged woman with Graves' ophthalmopathy. Material for sequencing was blood. The genes are TRBV6-5 and TRBJ1-2; D ambiguous. The CDR3 nucleotides read TGTGCCAGCAGTTACGCCAGGAGTGGCGGCTACACCTTC. This translates into CASSYARSGGYTF.